This T cell receptor beta chain was sequenced in a study of T cells after yellow fever vaccination. Generation of TCR cDNA used 5'RACE template switching (which added a universal primer site and UMIs). TCRdb independently ran MiXCR on the 5' RACE reads; one entry per CDR3 protein. The repertoire holds hundreds of thousands of distinct CDR3 sequences, around an eighth seen once, with 15% in the top ten. Comment on this clonotype: The antigen remains undetermined.

The study's findings and limits: At around 95% for CD4 and almost 90% for CD8, most primary-vaccination clones showed up again after the booster. There was a small share of clonotypes that showed up in both the CD4 and CD8 compartments. A weaker but faster secondary response was observed, peaking on day 5 versus 15.

This clonotype was obtained from a man between 25 and 39 years old who received the YFV17D yellow fever vaccine. The source material was PBMCs, sampled on the day of the yellow fever booster vaccination.

The CDR3 here is CSASRVAGESSTDTQYF. The CDR3 nucleotides are TGCAGTGCTAGCAGGGTAGCGGGGGAATCTAGCACAGATACGCAGTATTTT. The genes are TRBV20-1 and TRBJ2-3, with TRBD2 matching 9 bases. V dropped 3 bases and J dropped 0; count of bases not matched to a gene: 10. Per germline, CDR1 DFQATT and CDR2 SNEGSKA (reference sequence). This CDR3 region has 17 residues.